This T cell receptor beta chain was identified during a study of blood T cells in healthy people across ages. Across the whole study: About one barcoded beta molecule per two T cells was the capture yield of template switching. Notes on the study in general: Both higher diversity and more naive CD4+ cells marked long-lived donors when set against aged donors.

The second PCR ran about 6 to 12 cycles with a sample-barcoded 5' primer and J-beta primers. The yield of each sample was at least 3 million CDR3-containing paired-end reads. TCRdb ran MiXCR on the 5' RACE reads and lists one entry per CDR3 protein. This table has roughly 800,000 distinct CDR3 sequences, just under 25% appearing once. There are 16 residues in the CDR3. CDR1 and CDR2 (germline): SGHVS, FQNEAQ. Details on this clonotype: Its cognate antigen is unknown.

Another study also made use of these data, one on T cells of mothers and their children. That source notes: Overlap in related mother-child pairs always slightly exceeded unrelated pairs, never significantly.

The J gene is TRBJ2-1, the V gene TRBV7-8, with no clear D. With the DNA end fitting TRBJ2-7 better, the J assignment may be wrong. This receptor was obtained from a boy between 10 and 17 years old in good health. The sequenced sample consisted of blood. The CDR3 reads CASSTATGLSSYEQYF. CDR3 coding DNA: TGTGCCAGCAGCACCGCGACTGGCCTAAGCTCCTACGAGCAGTACTTC.